These 22 T cell receptor beta chains share one sample of origin, sequenced in a study of T cell responses to AZD1222 COVID-19 vaccine (dated by TCRdb to the early 2020s). Taken with the paper, the label for time point translates to: baseline before first vaccination. The treatment or condition tag for this specimen amounts to: meningococcal conjugate vaccine given as trial control. The library relied on the immunoSEQ multiplex PCR assay. This is the immuneACCESS table as TCRdb keeps it, with only in-frame sequences that have V and J called. A part of the clones is gone; compared with another copy, unresolved V genes explain less than half, and the rest is unexplained. The table for this sample lists 52,000 or so clones; 85% to 90% of them were counted only once. The ten largest clones capture roughly a fifth of the sample. The specimen comprised peripheral blood, sampled on day 0 of MenACWY control vaccination. These TCRs come from an adult in good health.

The genes are TRBV6-2 or TRBV6-3 and TRBJ2-3, with TRBD2 identical over 13 bases. Germline V gene sequence: CDR1 MNHEY, CDR2 SVGEGT. The J segment lost 9 bases and the V segment lost 6 bases, leaving 12 bases of the junction unmatched. This CDR3 comprises 16 residues. The CDR3: CASSDPTSGRGETQYF. DNA of the CDR3: TGTGCCAGCAGCGATCCAACTAGCGGGAGGGGTGAGACGCAGTATTTT.

The chain combines TRBV2 with TRBJ1-1; TRBD1 matches 11 bases. CDR1 is SNHLY and CDR2 is FYNNEI in the germline V gene. The CDR3 loop spans 15 amino acids. V shed 7 bases, J shed 5 bases, and the junction held 9 bases outside the gene matches. CDR3 coding DNA: TGTGCCAGCACCGGGGACAGGGGGGGGAGGACTGAAGCTTTCTTT. Protein product: CASTGDRGGRTEAFF.

The genes are TRBV6-5 and TRBJ1-5; TRBD1 might be the D (5 bases). V was cut by 5 bases and J by 11 bases, with 19 bases left in between. CDR1 is MNHEY, CDR2 SVGAGI, per germline. The CDR3 is 14 residues long. DNA for the CDR3: TGTGCCAGCAGTATCGGGACGCATGAGGAGGCCCAGCATTTT. Its protein product is CASSIGTHEEAQHF.

This chain uses TRBV5-5 with TRBJ1-2, with D perhaps matching TRBD1 (6 bases). V was clipped by 2 bases and J by 8 bases, with 13 bases between them. This CDR3 has 13 amino acids. Germline CDR1 and CDR2: SGHKS and YYEKEE (reference sequence). This CDR3 reads CASSFSQGDGYTF. The CDR3 bases are TGTGCCAGCAGCTTCTCACAGGGCGACGGCTACACCTTC.

This clone was seen more than once but under ten times. The rearrangement links TRBV27 to TRBJ2-7, with 10 bases identical to TRBD2. This CDR3 is 15 amino acids long. V trimming: 6 bases; J trimming: 0 bases; junction bases outside the gene matches: 5. Germline CDR1 is MNHEY and CDR2 is SMNVEV (reference sequence). CDR3 protein: CASRPLAGVSYEQYF. The CDR3 DNA sequence: TGTGCCAGCAGGCCCCTAGCGGGAGTCTCCTACGAGCAGTACTTC.

In its sample, this clone was seen a few times. The CDR3 DNA sequence: TGTGCCAGCAGCAAGGGGACTAGCTACGGGGAGCTGTTTTTT. Translation gives CASSKGTSYGELFF. The gene calls are TRBV21-1 and TRBJ2-2; TRBD2, the D gene given by the table, was not confirmed from the DNA. TRBV21-1 is a recognized pseudogene. This CDR3 region has 14 residues.

This clone has a single count. This chain connects TRBV7-9 to TRBJ2-7; D remains unclear. Germline V gene data show CDR1 as SEHNR and CDR2 as FQNEAQ (reference sequence). The ends were cut back, 3 bases at V and 0 bases at J, with 9 bases in the middle. The CDR3 extends over 14 amino acids. The CDR3 region is CASSLSIPSYEQYF. CDR3 nucleotides: TGTGCCAGCAGCTTGTCTATCCCCTCCTACGAGCAGTACTTC.

The chain joins TRBV7-9 to TRBJ1-1; maybe TRBD1 (5 bases). CDR1 is SEHNR and CDR2 is FQNEAQ in the germline V gene (reference sequence). Trimming took off 2 bases at V and 0 bases at J, with 16 bases between the two ends. This CDR3 comprises 17 residues. For the CDR3, the DNA is TGTGCCAGCAGCTTACCGATCAAGACAGCCATGAACACTGAAGCTTTCTTT. It is translated as CASSLPIKTAMNTEAFF. Combining the CDR3 with reference TRBV7-9 and TRBJ1-1 gives the whole variable domain DTGVSQNPRHKITKRGQNVTFRCDPISEHNRLYWYRQTLGQGPEFLTYFQNEAQLEKSRLLSDRFSAERPKGSFSTLEIQRTEQGDSAMYLCASSLPIKTAMNTEAFFGQGTRLTVV.

The V call is TRBV4-3, the J call TRBJ2-5; 8 nucleotides agree with TRBD2. The CDR3 sequence is 16 residues long. Germline CDR1 is LGHNA and CDR2 is YSLEER. V lost 4 bases, J lost 2 bases, and 9 bases stayed unmatched. CDR3 bases: TGCGCCAGCAGCCGAAGAGCGGGAGTAATGCAAGAGACCCAGTACTTC. It codes for CASSRRAGVMQETQYF.

The chain combines TRBV13 with TRBJ1-2; D gene uncertain. Trimming pared 4 bases from V and 6 bases from J, leaving 12 bases between. The CDR3 extends over 13 amino acids. CDR1 and CDR2 (germline): PRHDT, FYEKMQ (reference sequence). The CDR3 bases are TGTGCCAGCAGCTCCCGGGCCAGCCATGGCTACACCTTC. Protein: CASSSRASHGYTF. Combining the CDR3 with reference TRBV13 and TRBJ1-2 gives the whole variable domain AAGVIQSPRHLIKEKRETATLKCYPIPRHDTVYWYQQGPGQDPQFLISFYEKMQSDKGSIPDRFSAQQFSDYHSELNMSSLELGDSALYFCASSSRASHGYTFGSGTRLTVV.

The chain combines TRBV2 with TRBJ1-3; D is undetermined. There are 11 residues in the CDR3. CDR1 is SNHLY and CDR2 is FYNNEI in the germline V gene. V was pared by 7 bases and J by 8 bases, with 9 bases between. Written as DNA, the CDR3 is TGTGCCAGCACCCAGGAGGACACCATATATTTT. Translation: CASTQEDTIYF.

CDR3 coding DNA: TGTGCCAGTATACCCGGGGGGTACACCGGGGAGCTGTTTTTT. Amino acids: CASIPGGYTGELFF. The chain couples TRBV19 to TRBJ2-2, with 7 bases lining up with TRBD2. V lost 7 bases, J lost 3 bases, and 5 bases stayed unmatched. Germline V gene sequence: CDR1 LNHDA, CDR2 SQIVND (reference sequence). The CDR3 is 14 residues long.

This chain links TRBV11-3 with TRBJ2-1, with no clear D. The germline gives CDR1 SGHNT, CDR2 YENEEA. V was cut by 1 base and J by 6 bases, with 10 bases left in between. CDR3 length: 14 amino acids. The CDR3 loop reads CASSLGARANEQFF. CDR3 sequence (DNA): TGTGCCAGCAGCTTAGGGGCTAGAGCCAATGAGCAGTTCTTC.

The chain links TRBV7-2 to TRBJ2-3; the match to TRBD1 covers 11 bases. Germline loops: CDR1 SGHTA, CDR2 FQGNSA. The V segment lost 5 bases and the J segment 2 bases; nucleotides outside the gene matches: 9. The length of the CDR3 is 17 residues. The CDR3 region has the DNA TGTGCCAGCAGCCCGACCCGGACAGGGGGCCTCACAGATACGCAGTATTTT. Protein: CASSPTRTGGLTDTQYF. Variable domain in full (rest from reference TRBV7-2 and TRBJ2-3): GAGVSQSPSNKVTEKGKDVELRCDPISGHTALYWYRQSLGQGLEFLIYFQGNSAPDKSGLPSDRFSAERTGGSVSTLTIQRTQQEDSAVYLCASSPTRTGGLTDTQYFGPGTRLTVL.

The gene calls are TRBV29-1 and TRBJ1-1; D perhaps matches TRBD1 (5 bases). Trimming removed 3 bases from V and 4 bases from J, with 15 bases in between. The CDR3 covers 14 residues. Looked up from germline, CDR1 is SQVTM and CDR2 is ANQGSEA. The CDR3 is CSVEVHSQGTEAFF. CDR3 DNA: TGCAGCGTTGAGGTACACTCTCAGGGCACTGAAGCTTTCTTT.

J is TRBJ2-2 and V is TRBV2; D not resolved. The germline V and J ends were trimmed by 6 bases and 3 bases, with 5 bases remaining between them. This CDR3 has 12 residues. The germline CDR1 and CDR2 sequences are SNHLY and FYNNEI. The CDR3 DNA follows: TGTGCCAGCAGCGGTGACACCGGGGAGCTGTTTTTT. Amino acids: CASSGDTGELFF.

The chain couples TRBV15 to TRBJ2-3; 9 nucleotides align to TRBD2. This CDR3 spans 16 amino acids. V gave up 3 bases and J gave up 4 bases; unmatched junction bases: 8. Germline CDR1 is LNHNV and CDR2 is YYDKDF (reference sequence). The CDR3 region is CATSRAGLAAADTQYF. In DNA form, the CDR3 reads TGTGCCACCAGCAGGGCGGGACTAGCAGCGGCAGATACGCAGTATTTT.

The V and J genes are TRBV19 and TRBJ2-7, with TRBD1 identical over 8 bases. The J segment lost 3 bases and the V segment lost 4 bases, leaving 2 bases of the junction unmatched. This CDR3 spans 13 amino acids. CDR1 and CDR2 from the germline V gene are LNHDA and SQIVND (reference sequence). CDR3 nucleotides: TGTGCCAGTAGTACCGACAGGGGCTACGAGCAGTACTTC. Its protein product is CASSTDRGYEQYF.

This chain joins TRBV19 and TRBJ1-5; 9 nucleotides align to TRBD1. Germline CDR1 and CDR2: LNHDA and SQIVND (reference sequence). J was trimmed by 6 bases and V by 6 bases; bases with no gene match: 9. CDR3 length: 15 amino acids. CDR3 bases: TGTGCCAGTAGGGCCGGGACAGGGAGGGTTCAGCCCCAGCATTTT. Encoded protein: CASRAGTGRVQPQHF.

The chain combines TRBV13 with TRBJ2-3, with D uncertain. This CDR3 has 13 amino acids. The ends were cut back, 8 bases at V and 4 bases at J, with 13 bases in the middle. CDR1 is PRHDT and CDR2 is FYEKMQ in the germline V gene (reference sequence). CDR3 sequence (DNA): TGTGCCAGCGGGATTACCGTGTCAGATACGCAGTATTTT. Amino acids: CASGITVSDTQYF.

The chain uses TRBV6-5 and TRBJ1-2; 7 bases map to TRBD1. The germline V gene has CDR1 MNHEY and CDR2 SVGAGI. V gave up 5 bases and J gave up 5 bases; unmatched junction bases: 11. This CDR3 has 15 amino acids. The CDR3 here is CASSRPGQQGYGYTF. DNA for the CDR3: TGTGCCAGCAGTCGCCCGGGACAGCAGGGTTATGGCTACACCTTC.

This chain connects TRBV5-5 to TRBJ2-5; D unclear. The CDR3 runs 14 residues. Per germline, CDR1 SGHKS and CDR2 YYEKEE (reference sequence). V was pared by 1 base and J by 1 base, with 8 bases between. Here the CDR3 reads CASSLFVPQETQYF. The DNA of the CDR3 is TGTGCCAGCAGCTTGTTTGTCCCCCAAGAGACCCAGTACTTC.